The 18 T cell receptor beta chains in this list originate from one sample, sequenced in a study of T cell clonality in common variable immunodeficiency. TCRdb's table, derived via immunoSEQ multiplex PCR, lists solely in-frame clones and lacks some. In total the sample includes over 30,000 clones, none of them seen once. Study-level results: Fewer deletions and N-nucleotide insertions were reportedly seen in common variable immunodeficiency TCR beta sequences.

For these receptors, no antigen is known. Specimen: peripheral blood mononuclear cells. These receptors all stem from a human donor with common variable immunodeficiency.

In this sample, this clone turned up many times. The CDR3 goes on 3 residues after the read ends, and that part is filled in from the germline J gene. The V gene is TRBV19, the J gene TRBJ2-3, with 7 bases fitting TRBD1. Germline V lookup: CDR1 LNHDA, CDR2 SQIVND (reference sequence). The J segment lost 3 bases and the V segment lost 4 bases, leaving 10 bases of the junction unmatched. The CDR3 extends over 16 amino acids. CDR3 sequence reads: CASSTGTAQITDTQYF. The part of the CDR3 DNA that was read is TGTGCCAGTAGTACCGGGACAGCCCAAATTACAGATACG.

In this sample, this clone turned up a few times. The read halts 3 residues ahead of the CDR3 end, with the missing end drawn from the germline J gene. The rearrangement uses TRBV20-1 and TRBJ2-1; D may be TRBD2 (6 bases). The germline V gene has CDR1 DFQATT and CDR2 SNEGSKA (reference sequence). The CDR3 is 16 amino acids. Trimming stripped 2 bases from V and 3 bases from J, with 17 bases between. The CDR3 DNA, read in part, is TGCAGTGCTAGACAAATACCGGGACTCCGCTACAATGAG. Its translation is CSARQIPGLRYNE. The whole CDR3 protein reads CSARQIPGLRYNEQFF.

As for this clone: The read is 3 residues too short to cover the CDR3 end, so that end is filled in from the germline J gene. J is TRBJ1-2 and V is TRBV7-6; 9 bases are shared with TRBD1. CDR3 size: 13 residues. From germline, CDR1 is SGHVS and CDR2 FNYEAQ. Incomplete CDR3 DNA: TGTGCCAGCAGCGAACAGGGGGCGCGAGGC. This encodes CASSEQGARG. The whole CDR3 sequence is CASSEQGARGYTF.

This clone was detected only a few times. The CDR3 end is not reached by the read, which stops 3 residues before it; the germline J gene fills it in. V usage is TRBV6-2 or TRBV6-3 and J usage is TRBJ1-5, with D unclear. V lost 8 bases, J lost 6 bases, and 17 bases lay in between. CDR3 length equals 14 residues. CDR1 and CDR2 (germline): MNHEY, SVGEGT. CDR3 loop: CASSKAGRVQPQHF. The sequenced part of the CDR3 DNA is TGTGCCAGCTCCAAGGCGGGGAGGGTTCAGCCC.

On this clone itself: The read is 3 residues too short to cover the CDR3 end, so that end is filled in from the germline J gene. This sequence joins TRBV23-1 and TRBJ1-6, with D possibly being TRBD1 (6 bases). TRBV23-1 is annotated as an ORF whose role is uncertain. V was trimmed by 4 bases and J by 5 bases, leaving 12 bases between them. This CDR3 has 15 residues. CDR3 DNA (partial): TGCGCCAGCAGTCCTGGACAGATGAATAATTCACCC. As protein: CASSPGQMNNSP. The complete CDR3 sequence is CASSPGQMNNSPLHF.

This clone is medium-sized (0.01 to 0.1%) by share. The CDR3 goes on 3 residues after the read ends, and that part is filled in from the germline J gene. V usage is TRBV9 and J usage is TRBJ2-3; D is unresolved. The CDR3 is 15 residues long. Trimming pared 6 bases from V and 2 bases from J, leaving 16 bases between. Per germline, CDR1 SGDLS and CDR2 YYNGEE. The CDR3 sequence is CASTSGAFNTDTQYF. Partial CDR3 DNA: TGTGCCAGCACCTCTGGTGCGTTTAACACAGATACG. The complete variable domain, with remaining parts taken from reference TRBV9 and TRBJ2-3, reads DSGVTQTPKHLITATGQRVTLRCSPRSGDLSVYWYQQSLDQGLQFLIQYYNGEERAKGNILERFSAQQFPDLHSELNLSSLELGDSALYFCASTSGAFNTDTQYFGPGTRLTVL.

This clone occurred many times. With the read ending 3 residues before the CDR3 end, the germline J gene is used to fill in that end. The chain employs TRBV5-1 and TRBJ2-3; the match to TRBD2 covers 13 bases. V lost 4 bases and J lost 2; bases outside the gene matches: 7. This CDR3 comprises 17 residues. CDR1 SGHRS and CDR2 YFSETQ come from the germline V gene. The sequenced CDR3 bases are TGCGCCAGCAGCCTGGCCGGGACTAGCGGGGTCACAGATACG. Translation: CASSLAGTSGVTDT. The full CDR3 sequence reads CASSLAGTSGVTDTQYF.

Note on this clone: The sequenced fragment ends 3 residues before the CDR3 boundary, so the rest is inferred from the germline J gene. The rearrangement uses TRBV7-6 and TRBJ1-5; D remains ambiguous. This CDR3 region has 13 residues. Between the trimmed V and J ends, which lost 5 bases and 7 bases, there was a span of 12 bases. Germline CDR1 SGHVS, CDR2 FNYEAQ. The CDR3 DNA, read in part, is TGTGCCAGCAGCCCAGACGGAGGGCAGCCC. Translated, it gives CASSPDGGQP. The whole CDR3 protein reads CASSPDGGQPQHF.

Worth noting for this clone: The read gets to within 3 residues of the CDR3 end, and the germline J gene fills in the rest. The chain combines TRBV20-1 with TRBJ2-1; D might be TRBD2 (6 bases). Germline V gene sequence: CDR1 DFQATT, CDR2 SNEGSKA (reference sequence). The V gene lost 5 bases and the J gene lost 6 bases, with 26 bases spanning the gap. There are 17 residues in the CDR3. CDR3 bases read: TGCAGTGCTCCGAACCAACTGACTAGATTCTCGGGCAATGAG. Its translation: CSAPNQLTRFSGNE. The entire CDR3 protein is CSAPNQLTRFSGNEQFF.

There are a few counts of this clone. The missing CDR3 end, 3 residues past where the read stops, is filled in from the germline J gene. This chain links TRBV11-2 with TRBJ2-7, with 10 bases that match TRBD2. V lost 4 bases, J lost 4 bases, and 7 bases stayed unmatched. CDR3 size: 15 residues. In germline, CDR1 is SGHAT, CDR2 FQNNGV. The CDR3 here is CASSSSSGSTYEQYF. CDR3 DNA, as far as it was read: TGTGCCAGCAGCTCTTCTAGCGGGAGTACTTACGAG.

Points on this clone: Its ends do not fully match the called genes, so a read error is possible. CDR3 DNA, as far as it was read: TGTGCCAGTAAGAAAGCGGGAAGCACAAATACG. This sequence encodes CASKKAGSTNT. The CDR3 reads in full as CASKKAGSTNTQYF. The genes are TRBV19 and TRBJ2-3; 7 nucleotides line up with TRBD2. The missing CDR3 end, 3 residues past where the read stops, is filled in from the germline J gene. From germline, CDR1 is LNHDA and CDR2 SQIVND (reference sequence). CDR3 length: 14 residues.

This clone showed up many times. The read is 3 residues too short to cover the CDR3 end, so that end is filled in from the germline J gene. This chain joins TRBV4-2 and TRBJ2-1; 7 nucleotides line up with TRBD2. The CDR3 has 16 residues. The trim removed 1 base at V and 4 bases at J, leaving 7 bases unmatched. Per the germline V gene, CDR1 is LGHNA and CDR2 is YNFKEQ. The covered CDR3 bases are TGTGCCAGCAGCCAAGGGGAGGCTAGCGGATACAATGAG. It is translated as CASSQGEASGYNE. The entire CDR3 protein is CASSQGEASGYNEQFF.

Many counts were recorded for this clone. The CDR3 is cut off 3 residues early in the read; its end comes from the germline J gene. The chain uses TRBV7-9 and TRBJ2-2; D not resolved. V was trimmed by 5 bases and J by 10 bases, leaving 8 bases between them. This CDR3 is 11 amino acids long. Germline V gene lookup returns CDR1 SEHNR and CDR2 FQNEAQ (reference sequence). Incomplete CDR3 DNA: TGTGCCAGCAGCCCTACTAAGGAG. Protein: CASSPTKE. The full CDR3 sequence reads CASSPTKELFF.

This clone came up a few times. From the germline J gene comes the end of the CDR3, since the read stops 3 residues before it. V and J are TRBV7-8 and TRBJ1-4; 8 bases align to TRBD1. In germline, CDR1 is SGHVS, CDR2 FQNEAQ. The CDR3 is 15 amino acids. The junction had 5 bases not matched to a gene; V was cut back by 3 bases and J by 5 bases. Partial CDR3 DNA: TGTGCCAGCAGCTTTACAGGGGGGCGGAATGAAAAA. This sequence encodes CASSFTGGRNEK. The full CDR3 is CASSFTGGRNEKLFF.

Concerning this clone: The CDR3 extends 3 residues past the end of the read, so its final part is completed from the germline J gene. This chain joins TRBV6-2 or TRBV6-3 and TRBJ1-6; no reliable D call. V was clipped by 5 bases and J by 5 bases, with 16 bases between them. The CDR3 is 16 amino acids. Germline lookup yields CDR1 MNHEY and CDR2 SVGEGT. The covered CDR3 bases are TGTGCCAGCAGTGACCGGAGACGGACTGATAATTCACCC. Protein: CASSDRRRTDNSP. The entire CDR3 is CASSDRRRTDNSPLHF.

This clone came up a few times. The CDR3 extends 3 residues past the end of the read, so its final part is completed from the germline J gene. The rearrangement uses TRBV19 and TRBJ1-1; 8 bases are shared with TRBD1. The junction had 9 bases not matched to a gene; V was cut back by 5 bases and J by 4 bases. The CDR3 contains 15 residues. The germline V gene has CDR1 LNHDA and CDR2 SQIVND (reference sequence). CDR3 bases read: TGTGCCAGTAGTTCCGGACAGGGAAAGACCACTGAA. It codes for CASSSGQGKTTE. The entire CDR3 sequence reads CASSSGQGKTTEAFF.

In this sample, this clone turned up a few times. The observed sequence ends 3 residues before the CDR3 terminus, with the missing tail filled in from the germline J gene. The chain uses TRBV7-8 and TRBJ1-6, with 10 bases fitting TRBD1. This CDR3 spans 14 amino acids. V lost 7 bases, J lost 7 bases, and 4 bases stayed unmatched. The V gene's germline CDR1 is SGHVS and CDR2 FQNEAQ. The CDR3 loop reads CASTLTGGNSPLHF. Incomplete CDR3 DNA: TGTGCCAGCACCTTGACAGGGGGCAATTCACCC.

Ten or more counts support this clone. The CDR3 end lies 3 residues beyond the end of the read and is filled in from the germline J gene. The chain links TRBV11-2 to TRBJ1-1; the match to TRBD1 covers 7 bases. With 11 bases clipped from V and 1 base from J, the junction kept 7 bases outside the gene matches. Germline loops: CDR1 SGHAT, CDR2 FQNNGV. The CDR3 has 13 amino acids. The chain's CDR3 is CAATGAGNTEAFF. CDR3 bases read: TGTGCCGCCACAGGGGCTGGGAACACTGAA. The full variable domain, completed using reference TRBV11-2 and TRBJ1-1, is EAGVAQSPRYKIIEKRQSVAFWCNPISGHATLYWYQQILGQGPKLLIQFQNNGVVDDSQLPKDRFSAERLKGVDSTLKIQPAKLEDSAVYLCAATGAGNTEAFFGQGTRLTVV.